One T cell receptor beta chain is described in this entry. Its antigen is as yet unknown. The source of the sample is a study of shared clonotypes between healthy human individuals. Whole-study results and caveats: What limited the represented genetic and exposure-history diversity was the small number of donors.

At a deep level, the assay was run. Every immunoSEQ plate was one replicate of a subset's evenly spread DNA. On ten immunoSEQ deep assay plates, unsorted PBMC DNA was sequenced. The table came from immunoSEQ multiplex PCR; TCRdb's copy has only in-frame clones and leaves some out. The table lists approximately 470,000 clones, 70% to 85% of them singletons, with about 12% in the top ten. The germline V gene encodes CDR1 SGHRS and CDR2 YFSETQ. This CDR3 region has 13 residues. Trimming took off 0 bases at V and 6 bases at J, with 7 bases between the two ends. The sequencing sample was made of PBMCs. J is TRBJ1-3 and V is TRBV5-1; D unresolved. The TCR sequence derives from a woman aged 40 to 50 in good health. Some clones in this sample may be carry-over from other donors' samples. For the CDR3, the DNA is TGCGCCAGCAGCTTGGAAGGGCAAAACACCATATATTTT. It codes for CASSLEGQNTIYF.